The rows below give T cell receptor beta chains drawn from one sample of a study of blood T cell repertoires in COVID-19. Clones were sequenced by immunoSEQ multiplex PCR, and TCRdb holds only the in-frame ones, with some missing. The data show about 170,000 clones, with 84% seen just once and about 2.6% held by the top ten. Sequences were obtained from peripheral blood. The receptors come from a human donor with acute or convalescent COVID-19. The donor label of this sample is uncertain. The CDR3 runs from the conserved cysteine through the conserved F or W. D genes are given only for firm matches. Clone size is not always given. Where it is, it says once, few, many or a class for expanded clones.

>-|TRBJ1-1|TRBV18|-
CASSPAYVQGRAEAFF
TGTGCCAGCTCACCAGCCTACGTGCAGGGGAGGGCTGAAGCTTTCTTT
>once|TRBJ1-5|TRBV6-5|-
CASSSKGPGGNQPQHF
TGTGCCAGCAGTTCAAAGGGTCCAGGGGGCAATCAGCCCCAGCATTTT
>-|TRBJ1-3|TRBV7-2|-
CASSTDLLRTGNTIYF
TGTGCCAGCAGCACCGACCTGTTGCGGACTGGAAACACCATATATTTT
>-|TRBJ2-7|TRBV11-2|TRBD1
CASSFQGAREQYF
TGTGCCAGCAGCTTTCAGGGGGCACGGGAGCAGTACTTC
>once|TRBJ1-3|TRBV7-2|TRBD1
CASSSPSGQGGNTIYF
TGTGCCAGCAGCTCCCCCTCAGGACAGGGGGGAAACACCATATATTTT
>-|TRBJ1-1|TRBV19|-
CASSIGGYMNTEAFF
TGTGCCAGTAGTATAGGAGGGTACATGAACACTGAAGCTTTCTTT
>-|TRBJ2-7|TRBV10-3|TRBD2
CAVRTSGYEQYF
TGTGCCGTAAGGACTAGCGGCTACGAGCAGTACTTC
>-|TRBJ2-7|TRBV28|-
CASSSTAFGYEQYF
TGTGCCAGCAGTTCGACGGCTTTCGGGTACGAGCAGTACTTC
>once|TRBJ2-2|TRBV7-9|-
CASSLWGSDTGELFF
TGTGCCAGCAGCTTATGGGGCTCTGACACCGGGGAGCTGTTTTTT
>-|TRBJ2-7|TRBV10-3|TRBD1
CAISESEGARNEQYF
TGTGCCATCAGTGAGTCAGAGGGGGCGAGGAACGAGCAGTACTTC
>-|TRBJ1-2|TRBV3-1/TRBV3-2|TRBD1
CASTQQGAHGYTF
TGTGCCAGCACTCAACAGGGGGCGCATGGCTACACCTTC
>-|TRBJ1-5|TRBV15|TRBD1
CATSRDRGFSNQPQHF
TGTGCCACCAGCAGGGACAGGGGCTTTAGCAATCAGCCCCAGCATTTT
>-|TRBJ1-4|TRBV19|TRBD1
CASSRFGQGNEKLFF
TGTGCCAGTAGTAGGTTTGGACAGGGAAATGAAAAACTGTTTTTT
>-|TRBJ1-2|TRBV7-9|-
CASSLIDRSHGYTF
TGTGCCAGCAGCTTGATAGACAGGTCCCATGGCTACACCTTC
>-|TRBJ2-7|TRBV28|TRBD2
CASSTGGLGGSYEQYF
TGTGCCAGCAGTACGGGCGGACTAGGAGGGTCCTACGAGCAGTACTTC
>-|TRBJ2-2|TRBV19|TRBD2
CASSISGRGTGELFF
TGTGCCAGTAGTATTAGCGGGAGGGGAACAGGGGAGCTGTTTTTT
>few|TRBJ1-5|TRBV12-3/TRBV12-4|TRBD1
CASSGTGSQPQHF
TGTGCCAGCAGCGGGACAGGGTCGCAGCCCCAGCATTTT
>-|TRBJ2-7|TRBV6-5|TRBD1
CATRQGALYEQYF
TGTGCCACTAGACAGGGGGCGCTTTACGAGCAGTACTTC
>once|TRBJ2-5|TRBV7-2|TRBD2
CASSQRWTSGIQETQYF
TGTGCCAGCAGCCAAAGATGGACTAGCGGGATCCAAGAGACCCAGTACTTC
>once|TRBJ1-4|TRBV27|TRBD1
CASSLTGGLYEKLFF
TGTGCCAGCAGTTTAACAGGGGGCTTATATGAAAAACTGTTTTTT
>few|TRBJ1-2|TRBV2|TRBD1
CASSLRTGPNYGYTF
TGTGCCAGCAGCCTACGGACAGGGCCAAACTATGGCTACACCTTC
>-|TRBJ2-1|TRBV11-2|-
CASSSSRGSSYNEQFF
TGTGCCAGCAGTTCCTCACGGGGGAGCTCCTACAATGAGCAGTTCTTC
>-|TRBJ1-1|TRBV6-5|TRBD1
CASSRQGANTEAFF
TGTGCCAGCAGCCGACAGGGGGCTAACACTGAAGCTTTCTTT
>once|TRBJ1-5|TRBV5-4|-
CASSLDTRQPQHF
TGTGCCAGCAGCTTGGATACCCGGCAGCCCCAGCATTTT
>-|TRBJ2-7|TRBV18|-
CASSPFGYEQYF
TGTGCCAGCTCACCATTCGGCTACGAGCAGTACTTC
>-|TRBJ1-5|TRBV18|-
CASSPERGNQPQHF
TGTGCCAGCTCACCGGAGAGGGGGAATCAGCCCCAGCATTTT
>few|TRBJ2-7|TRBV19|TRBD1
CASSPRWDREGEQYF
TGTGCCAGTAGCCCAAGATGGGACAGGGAGGGCGAGCAGTACTTC
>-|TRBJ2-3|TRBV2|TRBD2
CASSGGGRYRTDTQYF
TGTGCCAGCAGTGGCGGGGGGCGTTATCGCACAGATACGCAGTATTTT
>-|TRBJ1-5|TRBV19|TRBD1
CASSPGGGNQPQHF
TGTGCCAGTTCCCCAGGGGGAGGCAATCAGCCCCAGCATTTT
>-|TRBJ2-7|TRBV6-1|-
CASSEDRSLYEQYF
TGTGCCAGCAGTGAAGACAGGAGTTTATACGAGCAGTACTTC
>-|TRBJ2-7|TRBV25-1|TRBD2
CASSERSGGAYEQYF
TGTGCCAGCAGTGAACGTAGCGGGGGGGCCTACGAGCAGTACTTC
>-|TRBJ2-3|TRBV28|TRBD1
CASSLLSVTGGRDTQYF
TGTGCCAGCAGTTTACTTTCCGTGACAGGGGGCAGAGATACGCAGTATTTT
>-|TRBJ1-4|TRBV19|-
CASSFGRANEKLFF
TGTGCCAGTAGTTTTGGGAGGGCTAATGAAAAACTGTTTTTT